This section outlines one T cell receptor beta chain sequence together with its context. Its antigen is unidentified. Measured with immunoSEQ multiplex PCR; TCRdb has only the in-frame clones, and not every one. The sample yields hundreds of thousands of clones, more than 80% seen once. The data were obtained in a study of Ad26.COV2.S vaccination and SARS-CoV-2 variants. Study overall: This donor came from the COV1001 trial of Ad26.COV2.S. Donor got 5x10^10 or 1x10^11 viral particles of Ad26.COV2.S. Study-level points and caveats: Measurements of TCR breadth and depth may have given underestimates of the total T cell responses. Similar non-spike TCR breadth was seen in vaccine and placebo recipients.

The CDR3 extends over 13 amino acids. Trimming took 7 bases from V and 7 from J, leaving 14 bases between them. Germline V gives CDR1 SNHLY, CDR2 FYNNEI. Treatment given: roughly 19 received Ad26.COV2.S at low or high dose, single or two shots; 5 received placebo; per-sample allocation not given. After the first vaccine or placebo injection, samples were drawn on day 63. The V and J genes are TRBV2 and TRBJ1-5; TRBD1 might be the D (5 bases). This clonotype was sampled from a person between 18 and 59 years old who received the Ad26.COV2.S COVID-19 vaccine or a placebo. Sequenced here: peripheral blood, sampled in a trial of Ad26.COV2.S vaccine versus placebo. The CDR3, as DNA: TGTGCCAGCAAGACTTCGGACACCCAGCCCCAGCATTTT. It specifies CASKTSDTQPQHF.